This T cell receptor beta chain was profiled in a study of beta chain features in type 1 diabetes. Study-wide results and caveats: In cDNA sequencing, cells with high TCR expression could be over-represented. The study left unresolved whether HLA type influences TCRB rearrangement. A greater similarity of naive, central memory and Treg TCRB repertoires was seen among patients than among healthy donors.

Naive, central memory, regulatory and stem cell-like memory cells within the CD4+ compartment were sorted using CD45RO/CCR7/CD25/CD127/CD95/CD27. What was sequenced were expressed TCRB transcripts, since all of the isolated RNA had been reverse transcribed. The assay was immunoSEQ multiplex PCR, and TCRdb's table has in-frame clones only and misses some. Here the sample spans under 550,000 clones, roughly 10% being singletons. To note about this clone: Its antigen remains unidentified.

The CDR3 sequence is 15 residues long. The ends were cut back, 5 bases at V and 5 bases at J, with 15 bases in the middle. Germline V lookup: CDR1 LNHDA, CDR2 SQIVND (reference sequence). The rearrangement uses TRBV19 and TRBJ1-4, with TRBD1 as a possible D gene (5 bases). The material sequenced was naive CD4+ T cells from blood. This receptor was identified in a woman in her late teens or twenties in good health. CDR3 region: CASSPYDSRNEKLFF. In DNA form, the CDR3 reads TGTGCCAGTAGTCCATACGACAGCCGCAATGAAAAACTGTTTTTT.